Below are 3 T cell receptor beta chains sequenced from a single sample in a study of OX40 agonist ivuxolimab in advanced cancers. Some clones are missing from TCRdb's copy, which holds only in-frame ones; the method was immunoSEQ multiplex PCR. The data show under 90,000 clones, approximately 89% seen once. The sample here was CD4+ or CD8+ T cells sorted from blood, taken in a trial of the OX40 agonist ivuxolimab. These TCRs come from an adult with an advanced solid tumor such as melanoma, head and neck, liver or kidney cancer.

The rearrangement links TRBV5-4 to TRBJ2-4; perhaps TRBD2 as D (6 bases). The CDR3 is 18 amino acids. V lost 4 bases and J lost 0, with 20 bases in between. In germline, CDR1 is SGHNT, CDR2 YYREEE (reference sequence). The CDR3 sequence: CASSRPSGAGLAKNIQYF. DNA for the CDR3: TGTGCCAGCAGCCGACCCTCGGGAGCGGGCCTAGCCAAAAACATTCAGTACTTC. Variable domain in full (rest from reference TRBV5-4 and TRBJ2-4): ETGVTQSPTHLIKTRGQQVTLRCSSQSGHNTVSWYQQALGQGPQFIFQYYREEENGRGNFPPRFSGLQFPNYSSELNVNALELDDSALYLCASSRPSGAGLAKNIQYFGAGTRLSVL.

The chain recombines TRBV19 with TRBJ1-1; possible D gene TRBD1, 5 bases. Germline CDR1 is LNHDA and CDR2 is SQIVND (reference sequence). The CDR3 is 17 amino acids. V was pared by 2 bases and J by 0 bases, with 16 bases between. DNA of the CDR3: TGTGCCAGTAGTATAATGAGGGACCCCCGGATGAACACTGAAGCTTTCTTT. As protein: CASSIMRDPRMNTEAFF.

The chain has TRBV9 and TRBJ2-1; 14 nucleotides agree with TRBD2. Germline CDR1 is SGDLS and CDR2 is YYNGEE. The CDR3 is 17 amino acids. V trimming: 2 bases; J trimming: 4 bases; junction bases outside the gene matches: 5. As DNA, the CDR3 is TGTGCCAGCAGCGTCGGACTAGCGGGGGGAGGATACAATGAGCAGTTCTTC. Protein sequence: CASSVGLAGGGYNEQFF.